The next 13 T cell receptor beta chains were all read from a single sample in a study of Ad26.COV2.S vaccination and SARS-CoV-2 variants. Sequencing was performed with immunoSEQ multiplex PCR; in TCRdb, only in-frame clones are kept and a portion is missing. The table includes a few hundred thousand clones, less than 95% detected once. Described treatment: 15 to 20 received Ad26.COV2.S at low or high dose, single or two shots; 5 received placebo; per-sample allocation not given. On day 63 after the first injection, vaccine and placebo recipients gave samples. Sequences were derived from peripheral blood, sampled in a trial of Ad26.COV2.S vaccine versus placebo. The receptors shown here come from a person aged 18-65 years who received the Ad26.COV2.S COVID-19 vaccine or a placebo.

This clone was observed once. The rearrangement links TRBV20-1 to TRBJ2-7, with D uncertain. The V and J ends lost 3 bases and 3 bases respectively, with 12 bases between them. In germline, CDR1 is DFQATT, CDR2 SNEGSKA (reference sequence). CDR3 length: 13 residues. Here the CDR3 DNA reads TGCAGTGCTAGTTTAGTGGTGGACTACGAGCAGTACTTC. Its protein is CSASLVVDYEQYF.

This clone was observed a few times. The chain couples TRBV27 to TRBJ2-7; D is possibly TRBD2 (5 bases). The CDR3 is 15 amino acids. Trimming removed 3 bases at V and 6 bases at J, with 18 bases between. Germline V gene sequence: CDR1 MNHEY, CDR2 SMNVEV (reference sequence). The DNA of the CDR3 is TGTGCCAGCAGTTTGTTAGCGACCAGCCTTCGCGAGCAGTACTTC. This gives the protein CASSLLATSLREQYF.

The CDR3 spells CATSRGSDRRLETQYF. The CDR3 region has the DNA TGTGCCACCAGCAGAGGATCGGACAGACGCTTAGAGACCCAGTACTTC. The chain carries TRBV15 and TRBJ2-5; a possible D gene is TRBD1 (6 bases). This CDR3 has 16 residues. Trimming removed 1 base at V and 4 bases at J, with 16 bases between. Germline V gives CDR1 LNHNV, CDR2 YYDKDF (reference sequence).

This chain uses TRBV18 with TRBJ2-3; 9 nucleotides align to TRBD1. The V gene's germline CDR1 is KGHSH and CDR2 LQKENI. V shed 2 bases, J shed 0 bases, and the junction held 9 bases outside the gene matches. The CDR3 loop spans 18 amino acids. The CDR3 DNA is TGTGCCAGCTCACCAGTCCCGGGACAGGGCCTTAGCACAGATACGCAGTATTTT. It translates to CASSPVPGQGLSTDTQYF.

The CDR3 spells CASSLARGTGELFF. CDR3 nucleotide sequence: TGTGCCAGCAGCTTGGCAAGGGGAACCGGGGAGCTGTTTTTT. The chain links TRBV5-5 to TRBJ2-2; the D gene is possibly TRBD1 (5 bases). V was trimmed by 0 bases and J by 5 bases, leaving 8 bases between them. CDR3 length equals 14 residues. Germline V gene sequence: CDR1 SGHKS, CDR2 YYEKEE (reference sequence).

V gene TRBV7-2 combines with J gene TRBJ2-7; no clear D. Looked up from germline, CDR1 is SGHTA and CDR2 is FQGNSA. V was shortened by 4 bases and J by 4 bases, with 11 bases between the two germline ends. The CDR3 has 13 amino acids. The CDR3 sequence: CASSSQIQYEQYF. The CDR3 bases are TGTGCCAGCAGCTCTCAGATCCAGTACGAGCAGTACTTC.

This rearrangement joins TRBV6-5 to TRBJ1-1; maybe TRBD1 (5 bases). The ends were cut back, 6 bases at V and 7 bases at J, with 18 bases in the middle. Germline V gene data show CDR1 as MNHEY and CDR2 as SVGAGI. The CDR3 extends over 14 amino acids. The CDR3 DNA reads TGTGCCAGCAGGACCCTAGGGGAGTCAGGTGAAGCTTTCTTT. Amino acids: CASRTLGESGEAFF.

This chain joins TRBV4-2 and TRBJ2-7; 7 bases align to TRBD2. The germline gives CDR1 LGHNA, CDR2 YNFKEQ. The CDR3 is 14 amino acids. After removal of 1 base from V and 0 bases from J, the junction contained 0 bases not matched to a gene. DNA of the CDR3: TGTGCCAGCAGCCAAGCGGGGGGCTCCTACGAGCAGTACTTC. This translates into CASSQAGGSYEQYF.

The V and J genes are TRBV6-2 or TRBV6-3 and TRBJ2-7; D may be TRBD2 (6 bases). Germline assignment: CDR1 MNHEY and CDR2 SVGEGT. The CDR3 contains 14 residues. V lost 5 bases and J lost 1, with 12 bases in between. CDR3 sequence: CASSQRLESYEQYF. DNA for the CDR3: TGTGCCAGCAGTCAGCGACTAGAGTCCTACGAGCAGTACTTC.

This chain uses TRBV7-3 with TRBJ2-5, with D perhaps matching TRBD1 or TRBD2 (5 bases each). The V gene's germline CDR1 is SGHTA and CDR2 FQGTGA. V was shortened by 5 bases and J by 6 bases, with 13 bases between the two germline ends. This CDR3 comprises 13 residues. The CDR3 DNA reads as TGTGCCAGCAGCCCTCGGGGCGGACAGACCCAGTACTTC. Translation gives CASSPRGGQTQYF.

The chain recombines TRBV7-3 with TRBJ2-3; 11 bases fit TRBD2. The CDR3 extends over 15 amino acids. V shed 5 bases, J shed 4 bases, and the junction held 5 bases outside the gene matches. From germline, CDR1 is SGHTA and CDR2 FQGTGA. DNA of the CDR3: TGTGCCAGCAGCCTGACTAGCGGGATTGCAGATACGCAGTATTTT. The encoded protein is CASSLTSGIADTQYF.

The V call is TRBV10-2, the J call TRBJ2-7, with D maybe TRBD2 (6 bases). Trimming removed 4 bases at V and 6 bases at J, with 16 bases between. CDR1 and CDR2 (germline): WSHSY, SAAADI. There are 14 residues in the CDR3. CDR3 loop: CASSVGGEWGEQYF. Written as DNA, the CDR3 is TGCGCCAGCAGTGTAGGCGGGGAGTGGGGCGAGCAGTACTTC.

This chain uses TRBV11-3 with TRBJ2-1; D tentatively fits TRBD1 or TRBD2 (5 bases each). Trimming removed 5 bases from V and 4 bases from J, with 12 bases in between. This CDR3 is 14 amino acids long. Germline V gene sequence: CDR1 SGHNT, CDR2 YENEEA. The CDR3, as DNA: TGTGCCAGCAGCGCCGGGAACAGGTACAATGAGCAGTTCTTC. Amino acids: CASSAGNRYNEQFF.